This entry lists 10 T cell receptor beta chains sequenced from one sample in a study of blood T cells in healthy people across ages. The second PCR ran roughly 7 to 11 cycles with a sample-barcoded 5' primer and J-beta primers. TCRdb fed the 5' RACE reads into MiXCR, producing one record per CDR3 protein. The sample carries approximately 670,000 distinct CDR3 sequences, 40% to 45% recorded once. Material: blood. The receptors were gathered from a man at least 80 years old in good health.

This chain links TRBV6-2 or TRBV6-3 with TRBJ2-5; TRBD2 matches 11 bases. The CDR3 spans 14 residues. The junction had 3 bases not matched to a gene; V was cut back by 9 bases and J by 0 bases. Germline-derived CDR1 and CDR2 are MNHEY and SVGEGT. The DNA for the CDR3 is TGTGCCAGTAAGGGACTAGCGGACCAAGAGACCCAGTACTTC. This translates into CASKGLADQETQYF.

This clonotype was picked up a small number of times. This chain connects TRBV7-9 to TRBJ2-1, with TRBD1 identical over 10 bases. Looked up from germline, CDR1 is SEHNR and CDR2 is FQNEAQ (reference sequence). The V and J ends lost 4 bases and 2 bases, in that order; junction bases with no gene match: 5. This CDR3 is built from 16 residues. The CDR3 loop reads CASSSGTGEAYNEQFF. The CDR3 nucleotides read TGTGCCAGCAGCTCCGGGACAGGGGAGGCCTACAATGAGCAGTTCTTC.

This chain uses TRBV12-3 or TRBV12-4 with TRBJ2-4; weak D call: TRBD2 (6 bases). TRBJ2-7 explains the end of the DNA better; the J call may be wrong. CDR3 size: 13 residues. In DNA form, the CDR3 reads TGTGCCAGCACCAAGGAGGGTCGGGGCGAGCAGTACTTC. Translated: CASTKEGRGEQYF.

There are a few counts of this clonotype. This rearrangement joins TRBV20-1 to TRBJ2-1; TRBD1 is a possible D gene (6 bases). V lost 6 bases, J lost 13 bases, and 19 bases lay in between. The CDR3 totals 12 residues. Germline V gene lookup returns CDR1 DFQATT and CDR2 SNEGSKA (reference sequence). DNA for the CDR3: TGCAGTGCACCGACAGGTCCTGATGGTCAGTTCTTC. The encoded protein is CSAPTGPDGQFF.

This clonotype was seen repeatedly, ten times or more. DNA of the CDR3: TGCGCCAGCAGCTTGGGAGAATTGAGGGGGGAGACCCAGTACTTC. This translates into CASSLGELRGETQYF. V usage is TRBV5-1 and J usage is TRBJ2-5, with a possible D match to TRBD1 (6 bases). The V and J ends lost 0 bases and 5 bases respectively, with 14 bases between them. Germline lookup yields CDR1 SGHRS and CDR2 YFSETQ. This CDR3 has 15 residues.

The chain has TRBV20-1 and TRBJ2-2; 9 nucleotides agree with TRBD2. The V segment lost 3 bases and the J segment 5 bases; nucleotides outside the gene matches: 13. There are 17 residues in the CDR3. The germline CDR1 and CDR2 sequences are DFQATT and SNEGSKA (reference sequence). In nucleotides, the CDR3 is TGCAGTGCTAGGCCCCAGCGGGGGGCGGTCAATACCGGGGAGCTGTTTTTT. It encodes CSARPQRGAVNTGELFF.

The rearrangement links TRBV30 to TRBJ2-7; 7 bases fit TRBD1. The CDR3 spans 12 residues. From germline, CDR1 is GTSNPN and CDR2 SVGIG (reference sequence). V shed 3 bases and J 7 bases; nucleotides not matched to a gene: 6. CDR3 protein: CAWRTQGLEQYF. The CDR3 bases are TGTGCCTGGAGAACACAGGGGCTAGAGCAGTACTTC.

This sequence joins TRBV29-1 and TRBJ2-3; 12 positions match TRBD2. The CDR3 is made up of 18 amino acids. Germline V gene lookup returns CDR1 SQVTM and CDR2 ANQGSEA. Trimming removed 0 bases from V and 2 bases from J; junction bases left unmatched: 9. CDR3 sequence: CSVEDRLAGGRPTDTQYF. CDR3 in DNA: TGCAGCGTTGAAGATCGGCTAGCGGGGGGGCGGCCCACAGATACGCAGTATTTT.

The chain links TRBV10-3 to TRBJ2-6; D is undetermined. The CDR3 contains 15 residues. The germline V and J ends were trimmed by 2 bases and 1 base, with 6 bases remaining between them. The germline V gene has CDR1 ENHRY and CDR2 SYGVKD. CDR3 in DNA: TGTGCCATCAGTGAGGAAGAATCTGGGGCCAACGTCCTGACTTTC. It codes for CAISEEESGANVLTF.

This chain connects TRBV29-1 to TRBJ2-7, with D tentatively TRBD1 or TRBD2 (5 bases each). The germline gives CDR1 SQVTM, CDR2 ANQGSEA. The CDR3 runs 12 residues. Trimming took off 4 bases at V and 2 bases at J, with 9 bases between the two ends. The CDR3 sequence is CSVVRGTYEQYF. Here the CDR3 DNA reads TGCAGCGTTGTGAGGGGCACCTACGAGCAGTACTTC.